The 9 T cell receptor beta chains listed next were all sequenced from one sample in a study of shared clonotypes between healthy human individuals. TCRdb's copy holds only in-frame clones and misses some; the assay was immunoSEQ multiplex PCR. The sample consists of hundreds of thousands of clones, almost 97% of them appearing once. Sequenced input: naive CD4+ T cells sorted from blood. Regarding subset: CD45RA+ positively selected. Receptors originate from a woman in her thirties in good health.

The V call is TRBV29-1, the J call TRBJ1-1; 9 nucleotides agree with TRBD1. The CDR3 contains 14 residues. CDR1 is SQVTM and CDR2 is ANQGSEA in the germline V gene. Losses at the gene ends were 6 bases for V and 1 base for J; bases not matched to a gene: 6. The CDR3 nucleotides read TGCAGCGTCGTGGGACAGGGTGGGAACACTGAAGCTTTCTTT. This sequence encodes CSVVGQGGNTEAFF.

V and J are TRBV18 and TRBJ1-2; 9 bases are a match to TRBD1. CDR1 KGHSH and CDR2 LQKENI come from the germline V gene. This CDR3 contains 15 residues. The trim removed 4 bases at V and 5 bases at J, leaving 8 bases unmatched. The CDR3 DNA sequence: TGTGCCAGCTCACAACCGGGACAGGGCGATTATGGCTACACCTTC. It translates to CASSQPGQGDYGYTF.

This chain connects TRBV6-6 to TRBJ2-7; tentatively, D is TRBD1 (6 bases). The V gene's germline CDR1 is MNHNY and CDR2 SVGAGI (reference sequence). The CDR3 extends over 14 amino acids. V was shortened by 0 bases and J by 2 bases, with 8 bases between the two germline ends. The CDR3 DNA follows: TGTGCCAGCAGTTACTCCTCAGGGGCCTACGAGCAGTACTTC. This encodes CASSYSSGAYEQYF.

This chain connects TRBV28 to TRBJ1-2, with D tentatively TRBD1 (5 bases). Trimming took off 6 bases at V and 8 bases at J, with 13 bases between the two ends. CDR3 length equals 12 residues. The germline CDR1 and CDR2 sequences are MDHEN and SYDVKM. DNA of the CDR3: TGTGCCAGCAGGGGGACTTACTCGGGCTACACCTTC. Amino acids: CASRGTYSGYTF.

The CDR3 sequence is CASSIGGNSPLHF. The CDR3 bases are TGTGCCAGTAGTATAGGAGGGAATTCACCCCTCCACTTT. This chain uses TRBV19 with TRBJ1-6; D is unresolved. The V end lost 1 base, the J end lost 7 bases, and 5 bases lay between the germline ends. Looked up from germline, CDR1 is LNHDA and CDR2 is SQIVND (reference sequence). The CDR3 has 13 amino acids.

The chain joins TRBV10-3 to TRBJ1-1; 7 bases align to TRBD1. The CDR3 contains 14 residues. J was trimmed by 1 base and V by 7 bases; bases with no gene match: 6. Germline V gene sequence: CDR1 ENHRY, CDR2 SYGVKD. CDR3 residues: CAINPGQTNTEAFF. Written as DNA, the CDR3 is TGTGCCATCAACCCGGGACAGACGAACACTGAAGCTTTCTTT.

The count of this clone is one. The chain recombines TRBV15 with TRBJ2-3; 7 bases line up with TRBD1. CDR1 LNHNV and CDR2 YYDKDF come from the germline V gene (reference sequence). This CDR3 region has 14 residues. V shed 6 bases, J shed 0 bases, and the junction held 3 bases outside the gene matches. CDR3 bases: TGTGCCACCAGGGACAGGACTAGCACAGATACGCAGTATTTT. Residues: CATRDRTSTDTQYF. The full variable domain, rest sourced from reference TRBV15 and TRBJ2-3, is DAMVIQNPRYQVTQFGKPVTLSCSQTLNHNVMYWYQQKSSQAPKLLFHYYDKDFNNEADTPDNFQSRRPNTSFCFLDIRSPGLGDTAMYLCATRDRTSTDTQYFGPGTRLTVL.

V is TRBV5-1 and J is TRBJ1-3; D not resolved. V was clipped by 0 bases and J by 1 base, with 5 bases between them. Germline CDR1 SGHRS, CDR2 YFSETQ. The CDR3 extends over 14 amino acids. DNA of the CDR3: TGCGCCAGCAGCTTGGGGCGGTCTGGAAACACCATATATTTT. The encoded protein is CASSLGRSGNTIYF.

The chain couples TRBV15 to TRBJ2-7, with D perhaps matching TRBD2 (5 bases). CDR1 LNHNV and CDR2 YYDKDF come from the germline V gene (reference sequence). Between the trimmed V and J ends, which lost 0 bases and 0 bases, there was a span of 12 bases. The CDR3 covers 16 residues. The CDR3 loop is CATSRDLLGNSYEQYF. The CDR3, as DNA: TGTGCCACCAGCAGAGATTTACTAGGGAACTCCTACGAGCAGTACTTC.